This T cell receptor beta chain was profiled in a study of T cells in Graves' hyperthyroidism and ophthalmopathy. RNA transcripts were the template for amplifying TCR beta CDR3 regions. The study used the HTBI primer set for a first-round RT-PCR of the TCR CDR3. TCRdb re-derived calls from the multiplex PCR reads in MiXCR, one entry per CDR3 protein. The sample lists about 480,000 distinct CDR3 sequences; approximately 14% were seen once. This clonotype was observed at least ten times. Germline CDR1 reads WNHNN; CDR2 reads SYGVQD (reference sequence). V was pared by 0 bases and J by 3 bases, with 10 bases between. The CDR3 has 15 residues.

The chain uses TRBV10-1 and TRBJ2-3; D may match TRBD1 or TRBD2 (5 bases each). The sample taken for sequencing was blood. The receptor's source is a woman aged 18-35 years with Graves' hyperthyroidism. The CDR3 bases are TGCGCCAGCAGTGAGTCCATGGGGGAGACAGATACGCAGTATTTT. Protein product: CASSESMGETDTQYF.